Following are 27 T cell receptor beta chains from one sample sequenced in a study of blood T cell repertoires in COVID-19. Sequenced by immunoSEQ multiplex PCR; TCRdb stores in-frame clones only, minus some. The table shows about 200,000 clones, with about 93% occurring only once. The sequenced sample consisted of peripheral blood. The origin of the receptors is a man over 45 with acute or convalescent COVID-19.

This clone was seen just once. The J gene is TRBJ2-1, the V gene TRBV27; 9 bases line up with TRBD2. This CDR3 has 14 amino acids. The ends lost 2 bases at V and 9 bases at J; junction bases unmatched: 5. Germline CDR1 MNHEY, CDR2 SMNVEV (reference sequence). The CDR3 nucleotides read TGTGCCAGCAGTTTAGGCGGGAGGGCCTTTGAGCAGTTCTTC. This gives the protein CASSLGGRAFEQFF.

The chain links TRBV7-8 to TRBJ1-2; the match to TRBD1 covers 7 bases. V trimming: 3 bases; J trimming: 8 bases; junction bases outside the gene matches: 6. The CDR3 extends over 13 amino acids. Germline V gene sequence: CDR1 SGHVS, CDR2 FQNEAQ. The CDR3 DNA sequence: TGTGCCAGCAGCTTGGGACAGACGACCGGCTACACCTTC. It yields the protein CASSLGQTTGYTF. The full variable domain, in which reference TRBV7-8 and TRBJ1-2 provide the parts outside the CDR3, is GAGVSQSPRYKVAKRGQDVALRCDPISGHVSLFWYQQALGQGPEFLTYFQNEAQLDKSGLPSDRFFAERPEGSVSTLKIQRTQQEDSAVYLCASSLGQTTGYTFGSGTRLTVV.

V gene TRBV7-9 combines with J gene TRBJ2-6; D may be TRBD1 (6 bases). The germline V gene has CDR1 SEHNR and CDR2 FQNEAQ (reference sequence). Trimming stripped 6 bases from V and 1 base from J, with 10 bases between. CDR3 length equals 15 residues. The CDR3 region has the DNA TGTGCCAGCAGTAAAGGACAGTCTGGGGCCAACGTCCTGACTTTC. Amino acids: CASSKGQSGANVLTF.

This chain links TRBV5-5 with TRBJ2-6, with 7 nucleotides matching TRBD1. Germline V gene sequence: CDR1 SGHKS, CDR2 YYEKEE (reference sequence). This CDR3 has 17 amino acids. After removal of 4 bases from V and 2 bases from J, the junction contained 9 bases not matched to a gene. The CDR3 sequence: CASSAPTGVAGANVLTF. CDR3 sequence (DNA): TGTGCCAGCAGCGCGCCAACAGGGGTCGCTGGGGCCAACGTCCTGACTTTC.

This chain uses TRBV6-1 with TRBJ1-2; 8 bases match TRBD1. The V and J ends lost 6 bases and 6 bases, in that order; junction bases with no gene match: 9. The CDR3 length is 14 residues. CDR1 and CDR2 (germline): MNHNS, SASEGT. This chain's CDR3 is CASSTTQGVNGYTF. The DNA of the CDR3 is TGTGCCAGCAGCACCACACAGGGGGTCAATGGCTACACCTTC.

The rearrangement uses TRBV11-2 and TRBJ1-3, with 8 bases that match TRBD1. CDR1 and CDR2 from the germline V gene are SGHAT and FQNNGV. J lost 3 bases, V lost 6 bases, and 4 bases had no gene match. The CDR3 sequence is 14 residues long. The DNA of the CDR3 is TGTGCCAGCAGGACCGGGACAGGTGGAAACACCATATATTTT. It is translated as CASRTGTGGNTIYF.

V usage is TRBV3-1 (or the pseudogene TRBV3-2) and J usage is TRBJ1-1; unclear D gene. The V gene lost 2 bases and the J gene lost 4 bases, with 14 bases spanning the gap. The CDR3 has 15 residues. Germline CDR1 LGHDT, CDR2 YNNKEL (reference sequence). The CDR3 reads CASSQLVVAATEAFF. In DNA, the CDR3 is TGTGCCAGCAGCCAATTAGTAGTGGCGGCCACTGAAGCTTTCTTT.

V gene TRBV23-1 combines with J gene TRBJ2-5; 8 nucleotides line up with TRBD2. TRBV23-1 is marked as an open reading frame, function uncertain. The CDR3 spans 14 residues. V lost 6 bases to trimming and J lost 1 base; unmatched junction nucleotides: 4. The CDR3 spells CASRPGTSQETQYF. The DNA of the CDR3 is TGCGCCAGCAGACCCGGGACTAGCCAAGAGACCCAGTACTTC.

This chain joins TRBV5-4 and TRBJ2-5; TRBD1 agrees at 7 bases. Trimming cost V 4 bases and J 7 bases; bases outside gene matches: 7. From germline, CDR1 is SGHNT and CDR2 YYREEE (reference sequence). This CDR3 spans 13 amino acids. The DNA of the CDR3 is TGTGCCAGCAGCCGGGACAGCGATGGGACCCAGTACTTC. It specifies CASSRDSDGTQYF.

This rearrangement joins TRBV10-3 to TRBJ1-2; 7 nucleotides line up with TRBD1. The germline V gene has CDR1 ENHRY and CDR2 SYGVKD. The V segment lost 6 bases and the J segment 2 bases; nucleotides outside the gene matches: 9. This CDR3 has 15 residues. The chain's CDR3 is CAISDGPGGNYGYTF. DNA of the CDR3: TGTGCCATCAGCGATGGGCCAGGGGGAAACTATGGCTACACCTTC.

This clone came up once. This sequence joins TRBV4-2 and TRBJ1-3, with D possibly TRBD1 on 5 matching bases. Trimming stripped 4 bases from V and 3 bases from J, with 7 bases between. This CDR3 is 13 amino acids long. Germline V gene sequence: CDR1 LGHNA, CDR2 YNFKEQ. CDR3 region: CASSPDSGNTIYF. The CDR3, as DNA: TGTGCCAGCAGCCCCGACAGTGGAAACACCATATATTTT.

The chain is built from TRBV11-3 and TRBJ1-1; no clear D. V gave up 5 bases and J gave up 1 base, with 8 bases separating them. The germline gives CDR1 SGHNT, CDR2 YENEEA. CDR3 length: 13 residues. The CDR3 sequence is CASSREGNTEAFF. As DNA, the CDR3 is TGTGCCAGCAGCCGGGAGGGGAACACTGAAGCTTTCTTT. Drawing the rest from reference TRBV11-3 and TRBJ1-1, the complete variable domain is EAGVVQSPRYKIIEKKQPVAFWCNPISGHNTLYWYLQNLGQGPELLIRYENEEAVDDSQLPKDRFSAERLKGVDSTLKIQPAELGDSAVYLCASSREGNTEAFFGQGTRLTVV.

The chain carries TRBV7-9 and TRBJ2-2; D ambiguous. CDR1 and CDR2 (germline): SEHNR, FQNEAQ (reference sequence). V shed 5 bases and J shed 6 bases, with 7 bases lying between them. This CDR3 has 12 amino acids. The CDR3 loop is CASSLSSGELFF. In nucleotides, the CDR3 is TGTGCCAGCAGCCTTAGCTCCGGGGAGCTGTTTTTT.

There are a few counts of this clone. The chain joins TRBV20-1 to TRBJ1-2; D might be TRBD1 (6 bases). V was clipped by 3 bases and J by 7 bases, with 15 bases between them. Germline assignment: CDR1 DFQATT and CDR2 SNEGSKA (reference sequence). The CDR3 has 13 amino acids. This CDR3 reads CSASGDTSRGYTF. For the CDR3, the DNA is TGCAGTGCTAGTGGGGACACATCGCGTGGCTACACCTTC.

The chain employs TRBV15 and TRBJ2-7; a possible D gene is TRBD2 (6 bases). The CDR3 is made up of 12 amino acids. Germline V gene data show CDR1 as LNHNV and CDR2 as YYDKDF (reference sequence). V lost 3 bases and J 5 bases, leaving 8 bases between the germline ends. CDR3 nucleotide sequence: TGTGCCACCAGCAGCCCGGGGGACGAGCAGTACTTC. It yields the protein CATSSPGDEQYF.

The CDR3 nucleotides read TGTGCCAGCAGTCAGGGGGTGGGCACAGATACGCAGTATTTT. Translation: CASSQGVGTDTQYF. V gene TRBV7-2 combines with J gene TRBJ2-3; 7 bases are a match to TRBD1. Germline CDR1 and CDR2: SGHTA and FQGNSA. There are 14 residues in the CDR3. Unmatched junction bases numbered 4, after V lost 6 bases and J lost 1 base.

The V call is TRBV7-2, the J call TRBJ1-3; D is possibly TRBD1 (6 bases). The ends were cut back, 5 bases at V and 4 bases at J, with 18 bases in the middle. This CDR3 is 16 amino acids long. The germline V gene encodes CDR1 SGHTA and CDR2 FQGNSA. CDR3 sequence (DNA): TGTGCCAGCAGCCCGGGACAACTAAACCTGGGAAACACCATATATTTT. Encoded protein: CASSPGQLNLGNTIYF.

The chain combines TRBV6-5 with TRBJ1-3; tentatively, D is TRBD1 (5 bases). The germline V gene encodes CDR1 MNHEY and CDR2 SVGAGI. This CDR3 comprises 14 residues. The ends were cut back, 6 bases at V and 4 bases at J, with 13 bases in the middle. The CDR3 loop reads CASRTQGRGNTIYF. The CDR3 nucleotides are TGTGCCAGCAGGACGCAGGGCAGGGGAAACACCATATATTTT.

This sequence joins TRBV30 and TRBJ2-3, with 8 bases that match TRBD1. Germline V gene sequence: CDR1 GTSNPN, CDR2 SVGIG (reference sequence). CDR3 length equals 16 residues. V trimming: 0 bases; J trimming: 2 bases; junction bases outside the gene matches: 7. This CDR3 reads CAWSVLDRVITDTQYF. CDR3 DNA sequence: TGTGCCTGGAGTGTTTTGGACAGGGTTATCACAGATACGCAGTATTTT.

V usage is TRBV6-5 and J usage is TRBJ2-2; weak D call: TRBD2 (6 bases). Germline loops: CDR1 MNHEY, CDR2 SVGAGI. The CDR3 extends over 15 amino acids. Trimming took 6 bases from V and 1 from J, leaving 12 bases between them. The CDR3 is CASSRTTRNTGELFF. The CDR3 bases are TGTGCCAGCAGCCGAACGACTAGGAACACCGGGGAGCTGTTTTTT.

The CDR3, as DNA: TGTGCCAGGAGGGGGAGCTCCTACGAGCAGTACTTC. This codes for CARRGSSYEQYF. The chain employs TRBV6-5 and TRBJ2-7, with D maybe TRBD1 (6 bases). The CDR3 sequence is 12 residues long. V lost 9 bases and J lost 0, with 9 bases in between. Germline V gene data show CDR1 as MNHEY and CDR2 as SVGAGI.

This rearrangement joins TRBV4-3 to TRBJ2-2; 13 positions agree with TRBD2. The CDR3 has 16 residues. Germline trimming cut 0 bases from V and 5 bases from J; bases unmatched to any gene: 0. Germline CDR1 is LGHNA and CDR2 is YSLEER. The CDR3 reads CASSQELAGGTGELFF. CDR3 nucleotide sequence: TGCGCCAGCAGCCAAGAACTAGCGGGGGGGACCGGGGAGCTGTTTTTT.

The chain joins TRBV4-3 to TRBJ1-3; D not certain. The V end was cut by 0 bases, the J end by 2 bases, with 11 bases between. Germline assignment: CDR1 LGHNA and CDR2 YSLEER. The length of the CDR3 is 16 residues. CDR3 DNA sequence: TGCGCCAGCAGCCAAGAGGCCACATCAACTGGAAACACCATATATTTT. It translates to CASSQEATSTGNTIYF.

This chain uses TRBV3-1 (or the pseudogene TRBV3-2) with TRBJ2-3; TRBD2 is a possible D gene (6 bases). CDR3 length equals 14 residues. V lost 0 bases to trimming and J lost 14 bases, with 18 bases between them. Germline CDR1 is LGHDT and CDR2 is YNNKEL (reference sequence). The CDR3 DNA follows: TGTGCCAGCAGCCAAGACCCGGGGGAGACCCTGCTGTATTTT. It is translated as CASSQDPGETLLYF.

J is TRBJ1-1 and V is TRBV5-1, with D tentatively TRBD1 (6 bases). The CDR3 is 11 amino acids. Germline values: CDR1 SGHRS, CDR2 YFSETQ. The V end lost 4 bases, the J end lost 11 bases, and 12 bases lay between the germline ends. CDR3: CASSATGEAFF. The CDR3 DNA reads as TGCGCCAGCAGCGCGACAGGTGAGGCTTTCTTT.

The CDR3 nucleotides read TGTGCCAGCAGCCAAGACCCGATACGGACAGGGCTATGGCAGCCCCAGCATTTT. Translated: CASSQDPIRTGLWQPQHF. The chain recombines TRBV4-2 with TRBJ1-5; 8 bases agree with TRBD1. V trimming: 0 bases; J trimming: 7 bases; junction bases outside the gene matches: 14. CDR3 size: 18 residues. CDR1 LGHNA and CDR2 YNFKEQ come from the germline V gene.

V and J are TRBV9 and TRBJ2-6, with 7 bases identical to TRBD1. This CDR3 is built from 20 residues. J gave up 0 bases and V 3 bases, and 15 bases lay outside the gene matches. Germline V CDR1 and CDR2: SGDLS, YYNGEE. This CDR3 is CASSASGTVNSHSGANVLTF. CDR3 coding DNA: TGTGCCAGCAGCGCCTCCGGGACAGTCAATTCTCACTCTGGGGCCAACGTCCTGACTTTC. Together with reference TRBV9 and TRBJ2-6, the CDR3 gives the full variable domain: DSGVTQTPKHLITATGQRVTLRCSPRSGDLSVYWYQQSLDQGLQFLIQYYNGEERAKGNILERFSAQQFPDLHSELNLSSLELGDSALYFCASSASGTVNSHSGANVLTFGAGSRLTVL.